This T cell receptor (beta chain) derives from a study of cytomegalovirus exposure and HLA in healthy donors. Study-level points and caveats: Immune exposure information comprised only CMV serostatus.

As for this clone: Its specificity is unknown.

The PCR made use of 60 Vbeta and 13 Jbeta primers. Some clones are missing from TCRdb's copy, which holds only in-frame ones; the method was immunoSEQ multiplex PCR. Reported are 87,000 or so clones; the ten largest clones contain less than 20%. V was clipped by 8 bases and J by 6 bases; unmatched bases: 8. CDR1 and CDR2 (germline): ENHRY, SYGVKD. CDR3 length equals 14 residues. The chain links TRBV10-3 to TRBJ1-3, with 9 positions matching TRBD1. Input material: PBMCs. This clonotype was sampled from a man between 50 and 59 years old in good health and CMV-seropositive. For the CDR3, the DNA is TGTGCCATCCAACCACAGGGGGCTGTAAACACCATATATTTT. It yields the protein CAIQPQGAVNTIYF.